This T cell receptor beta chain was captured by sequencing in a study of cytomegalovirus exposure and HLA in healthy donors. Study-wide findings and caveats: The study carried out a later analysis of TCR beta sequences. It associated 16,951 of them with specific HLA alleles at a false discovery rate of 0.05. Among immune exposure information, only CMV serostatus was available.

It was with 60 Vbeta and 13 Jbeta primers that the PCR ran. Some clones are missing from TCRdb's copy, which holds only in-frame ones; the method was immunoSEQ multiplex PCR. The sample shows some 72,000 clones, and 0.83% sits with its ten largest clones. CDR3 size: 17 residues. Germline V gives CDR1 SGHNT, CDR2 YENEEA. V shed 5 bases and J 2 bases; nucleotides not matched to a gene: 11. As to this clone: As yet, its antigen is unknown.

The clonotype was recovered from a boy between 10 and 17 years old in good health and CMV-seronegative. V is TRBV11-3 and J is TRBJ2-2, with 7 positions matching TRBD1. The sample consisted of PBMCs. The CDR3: CASSTSLGDRNTGELFF. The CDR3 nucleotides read TGTGCCAGCAGCACTTCCCTTGGGGACAGAAACACCGGGGAGCTGTTTTTT.